This TCR beta chain was identified in a study of lymphopenia after photon versus proton radiotherapy. Generated by immunoSEQ multiplex PCR, the TCRdb table keeps only in-frame clones and is missing some. The sample includes fewer than 45,000 clones, around 84% seen only once; the top ten take 10%. Points from the study as a whole: After lymphocyte nadir, photon-treated repertoires showed oligoclonal expansion, especially CD8+ Temra. Photon-treated patients lost naive T cells and TCR diversity; proton-treated stayed stable. Authors raise, but do not show, better survival with proton therapy. Larger post-nadir TCR diversity loss correlated inversely with survival in deceased patients.

The junction had 5 bases not matched to a gene; V was cut back by 8 bases and J by 3 bases. The CDR3 runs 14 residues. CDR1 and CDR2 from the germline V gene are SNHLY and FYNNEI. Remarks on this clone: Its antigen is undetermined.

The sequences come from peripheral blood, collected from a patient treated with proton-based radiotherapy. The origin of this receptor is a woman in her 70s with pancreatic cancer. Some clones in this sample may be carry-over from other donors' samples. The gene calls are TRBV2 and TRBJ2-7; 12 bases align to TRBD2. CDR3 nucleotides: TGTGCCAGCCGATGGACTAGCGGGAACTACGAGCAGTACTTC. As protein: CASRWTSGNYEQYF. Looking up the rest from reference TRBV2 and TRBJ2-7 gives the full variable domain: EPEVTQTPSHQVTQMGQEVILRCVPISNHLYFYWYRQILGQKVEFLVSFYNNEISEKSEIFDDQFSVERPDGSNFTLKIRSTKLEDSAMYFCASRWTSGNYEQYFGPGTRLTVT.